This TCR beta chain was captured by sequencing in a study of blood T cell repertoires in COVID-19. The overall study: Specimens from acute and convalescent COVID-19 originated in the United States, Italy and Spain. T cells, B-cell-depleted T cells, or PBMCs provided the cDNA or gDNA that served as material.

In the original processing: Amplification with reference gene primers provided the estimates of nucleated cell counts. Data came from immunoSEQ multiplex PCR; TCRdb stores just in-frame clones and leaves some out. That table is the source of V, J and clone size, and D and trimming were worked out from the DNA. Of about 260,000 clones listed, approximately 82% are singletons. J lost 2 bases, V lost 5 bases, and 5 bases had no gene match. Germline V gene lookup returns CDR1 MNHEY and CDR2 SVGAGI. This CDR3 is 15 amino acids long. The chain is built from TRBV6-5 and TRBJ2-7, with 11 bases aligning to TRBD2. The sequenced sample was peripheral blood. The receptor was derived from a woman older than 75 with acute or convalescent COVID-19. DNA of the CDR3: TGTGCCAGCAGTACCGTACTAGCGGGGGCCTACGAGCAGTACTTC. Protein product: CASSTVLAGAYEQYF.